This T cell receptor (beta chain) was sequenced in a study of cytomegalovirus exposure and HLA in healthy donors. The study's findings and limits: By HLA locus, TCR association rates varied in a later analysis, with DRB1 showing the most and HLA-C the fewest. Exclusion as indistinguishable affected some V segments, including TRBV6-2 and TRBV6-3.

Comment on this clone: Antigen: not known.

PCR involved 60 Vbeta and 13 Jbeta primers. TCRdb's copy holds only in-frame clones and misses some; the assay was immunoSEQ multiplex PCR. The sample records some 100,000 clones, 62% being singletons. The CDR3 sequence is 13 residues long. Germline trimming cut 5 bases from V and 2 bases from J; bases unmatched to any gene: 3. Germline V gene lookup returns CDR1 SGHTA and CDR2 FQGNSA. The specimen sequenced was PBMCs. This receptor was identified in a woman in her 30s in good health and CMV-seropositive. The rearrangement uses TRBV7-2 and TRBJ2-7; 7 bases line up with TRBD1. CDR3 coding DNA: TGTGCCAGCAGCAGCCAGGGGGCCTACGAGCAGTACTTC. Its translation is CASSSQGAYEQYF.